Presented here are 4 T cell receptor beta chains from one specimen sequenced in a study of blood T cell repertoires in COVID-19. Only in-frame clones appear in the TCRdb table, and some are missing; sequencing was by immunoSEQ multiplex PCR. The table has about 200,000 clones, roughly four fifths seen once. The material sequenced was PBMCs or T cells enriched from blood (not recorded which). Every receptor here comes from a middle-aged man who had recovered from COVID-19.

V and J are TRBV6-2 or TRBV6-3 and TRBJ2-1; D remains unclear. The CDR3 covers 11 residues. The V gene's germline CDR1 is MNHEY and CDR2 SVGEGT. The V end was cut by 1 base, the J end by 10 bases, with 5 bases between. The CDR3 reads CASSYYREQFF. The CDR3, as DNA: TGTGCCAGCAGTTACTACAGAGAGCAGTTCTTC.

The V call is TRBV7-9, the J call TRBJ1-5, with 8 bases that match TRBD1. The CDR3 covers 14 residues. Germline V gives CDR1 SEHNR, CDR2 FQNEAQ (reference sequence). The V and J ends lost 4 bases and 5 bases, in that order; junction bases with no gene match: 4. The CDR3 reads CASSSQGGDQPQHF. CDR3 DNA: TGTGCCAGCAGCTCACAGGGGGGGGATCAGCCCCAGCATTTT. The complete variable domain, with remaining parts taken from reference TRBV7-9 and TRBJ1-5, reads DTGVSQNPRHKITKRGQNVTFRCDPISEHNRLYWYRQTLGQGPEFLTYFQNEAQLEKSRLLSDRFSAERPKGSFSTLEIQRTEQGDSAMYLCASSSQGGDQPQHFGDGTRLSIL.

This chain joins TRBV2 and TRBJ1-3; TRBD1 is a possible D gene (5 bases). The germline gives CDR1 SNHLY, CDR2 FYNNEI. V gave up 1 base and J gave up 4 bases, with 17 bases separating them. CDR3 size: 17 residues. The CDR3, as DNA: TGTGCCAGCAGTGAAGGCGGGGCGGCGTTGGGAGGAAACACCATATATTTT. Its translation: CASSEGGAALGGNTIYF.

The chain recombines TRBV7-2 with TRBJ1-1; possibly TRBD1 for D (6 bases). The CDR3 is 15 amino acids. The V gene lost 5 bases and the J gene lost 1 base, with 14 bases spanning the gap. Germline V gene lookup returns CDR1 SGHTA and CDR2 FQGNSA. The CDR3 DNA is TGTGCCAGCAGCCCCGGACCCAGGGGGAACACTGAAGCTTTCTTT. Amino acids: CASSPGPRGNTEAFF.